The 17 T cell receptor beta chains reported below all come from one sample, sequenced in a study of blood T cell repertoires in COVID-19. TCRdb's copy holds only in-frame clones and misses some; the assay was immunoSEQ multiplex PCR. This table holds a few hundred thousand clones, 75% to 90% found once. The source material was PBMCs or T cells enriched from blood (not recorded which). The receptors derive from a woman between 40 and 55 years old who had recovered from COVID-19.

The rearrangement uses TRBV5-4 and TRBJ2-1; possible D gene TRBD2, 6 bases. Trimming left V 4 bases short and J 13 bases short, with 12 bases between. The germline CDR1 and CDR2 sequences are SGHNT and YYREEE (reference sequence). This CDR3 has 11 residues. The CDR3 DNA reads TGTGCCAGCAGCACGGGGGTCGCCCAGTTCTTC. Amino acid sequence: CASSTGVAQFF.

The CDR3: CASSQVANTEAFF. The CDR3 DNA reads as TGCGCCAGCAGCCAAGTGGCGAACACTGAAGCTTTCTTT. This rearrangement joins TRBV4-1 to TRBJ1-1; D is uncertain. V was cut by 1 base and J by 1 base, with 4 bases left in between. The germline gives CDR1 MGHRA, CDR2 YSYEKL. The CDR3 loop spans 13 amino acids.

CDR3 bases: TGCAGCGTCATAACTAGTACGCGGCTGGCCTACGAGCAGTACTTC. Protein product: CSVITSTRLAYEQYF. This rearrangement joins TRBV29-1 to TRBJ2-7; a possible D gene is TRBD2 (5 bases). Between the trimmed V and J ends, which lost 6 bases and 2 bases, there was a span of 20 bases. The V gene's germline CDR1 is SQVTM and CDR2 ANQGSEA. The CDR3 is 15 residues long.

V and J are TRBV29-1 and TRBJ2-7; TRBD2 agrees at 10 bases. Trimming took 4 bases from V and 1 from J; bases not matched to a gene: 7. The CDR3 spans 15 residues. Germline V CDR1 and CDR2: SQVTM, ANQGSEA. The CDR3 reads CSVGASGGLSYEQYF. CDR3 nucleotides: TGCAGCGTTGGGGCTAGCGGGGGACTTTCCTACGAGCAGTACTTC.

The rearrangement joins TRBV12-3 or TRBV12-4 to TRBJ2-7, with 7 bases fitting TRBD2. The V and J ends lost 7 bases and 0 bases, in that order; junction bases with no gene match: 3. The CDR3 is 13 amino acids. The CDR3 sequence is CASMPSGSYEQYF. The CDR3 DNA reads TGTGCCAGCATGCCTAGCGGCTCCTACGAGCAGTACTTC.

V usage is TRBV19 and J usage is TRBJ2-7; perhaps TRBD2 as D (6 bases). The CDR3 spans 15 residues. V dropped 3 bases and J dropped 0 bases, with 12 bases sitting between them. Germline CDR1 is LNHDA and CDR2 is SQIVND (reference sequence). CDR3 in DNA: TGTGCCAGTAGTATTGCGGGGAGCCTCTCCTACGAGCAGTACTTC. This gives the protein CASSIAGSLSYEQYF.

This chain joins TRBV18 and TRBJ2-3; 10 bases align to TRBD1. CDR3 length equals 14 residues. Germline assignment: CDR1 KGHSH and CDR2 LQKENI. Germline trimming cut 6 bases from V and 5 bases from J; bases unmatched to any gene: 5. The CDR3 DNA sequence: TGTGCCAGCTCCCGACAGGGGGCAGGAGATACGCAGTATTTT. This codes for CASSRQGAGDTQYF.

J is TRBJ2-5 and V is TRBV18; 8 bases agree with TRBD1. Germline CDR1 KGHSH, CDR2 LQKENI. This CDR3 has 16 amino acids. V shed 4 bases and J 5 bases; nucleotides not matched to a gene: 12. CDR3 bases: TGTGCCAGCTCACGCTCCCCAGGACAGGGCGGCGAGACCCAGTACTTC. Its protein product is CASSRSPGQGGETQYF.

This clone was seen a single time. The CDR3 coding sequence is TGTGCCAGCAGCAGGGGGGACAGGGGCTACAATGAGCAGTTCTTC. It yields the protein CASSRGDRGYNEQFF. V is TRBV5-6 and J is TRBJ2-1; 10 nucleotides align to TRBD1. The CDR3 has 15 amino acids. Germline CDR1 and CDR2: SGHDT and YYEEEE. V lost 4 bases and J lost 3; bases outside the gene matches: 4.

A single count supports this clone. The chain recombines TRBV18 with TRBJ1-1; D may be TRBD1 (5 bases). CDR1 is KGHSH, CDR2 LQKENI, per germline. V lost 2 bases and J lost 6, with 13 bases in between. CDR3 size: 14 residues. The CDR3 protein is CASSPGGSGAEAFF. CDR3 sequence (DNA): TGTGCCAGCTCACCAGGGGGGTCTGGGGCTGAAGCTTTCTTT.

V and J are TRBV9 and TRBJ2-2, with D maybe TRBD2 (5 bases). Germline V gene data show CDR1 as SGDLS and CDR2 as YYNGEE. This CDR3 region has 13 residues. Trimming removed 3 bases from V and 8 bases from J, with 11 bases in between. CDR3 in DNA: TGTGCCAGCAGCGGGCCCTCGGGAGGGGAGCTGTTTTTT. Its protein is CASSGPSGGELFF.

V usage is TRBV5-1 and J usage is TRBJ2-6; D may be TRBD2 (6 bases). V was clipped by 7 bases and J by 4 bases, with 12 bases between them. CDR1 is SGHRS, CDR2 YFSETQ, per germline. There are 14 residues in the CDR3. The CDR3 protein is CASETSSGANVLTF. DNA of the CDR3: TGCGCCAGCGAGACTAGTTCAGGGGCCAACGTCCTGACTTTC.

This rearrangement joins TRBV6-5 to TRBJ1-1; 8 bases map to TRBD1. The germline V gene encodes CDR1 MNHEY and CDR2 SVGAGI. The CDR3 has 13 amino acids. Trimming removed 6 bases from V and 9 bases from J; junction bases left unmatched: 9. This CDR3 reads CASSRTGFVQAFF. DNA of the CDR3: TGTGCCAGCAGCAGGACAGGGTTTGTTCAAGCTTTCTTT.

The chain carries TRBV5-1 and TRBJ2-1; possibly TRBD2 for D (5 bases). V was shortened by 4 bases and J by 8 bases, with 16 bases between the two germline ends. CDR3 size: 14 residues. Germline CDR1 and CDR2: SGHRS and YFSETQ. The chain's CDR3 is CASSPDGVTDEQFF. In nucleotides, the CDR3 is TGCGCCAGCAGCCCGGACGGGGTGACTGATGAGCAGTTCTTC.

The rearrangement joins TRBV30 to TRBJ2-5; perhaps TRBD1 as D (5 bases). This CDR3 comprises 13 residues. Trimming cost V 1 base and J 2 bases, with 8 bases left between them. CDR1 GTSNPN and CDR2 SVGIG come from the germline V gene (reference sequence). CDR3 bases: TGTGCCTGGAGTGGGGGCCAGCAAGAGACCCAGTACTTC. Its protein is CAWSGGQQETQYF.

This chain uses TRBV4-1 with TRBJ2-7; 9 bases map to TRBD2. This CDR3 is built from 18 residues. Trimming removed 2 bases from V and 2 bases from J; junction bases left unmatched: 13. Germline V gene data show CDR1 as MGHRA and CDR2 as YSYEKL. The CDR3 bases are TGCGCCAGCAGCCAAAACGACCTTGCGGGAGGGGGAGCCTACGAGCAGTACTTC. It is translated as CASSQNDLAGGGAYEQYF.

The table lists this clone with a few counts. At the DNA level, this CDR3 is encoded by other sequences in the same sample as well. This sequence joins TRBV5-4 and TRBJ1-5; TRBD1 agrees at 7 bases. V shed 2 bases, J shed 3 bases, and the junction held 2 bases outside the gene matches. The germline gives CDR1 SGHNT, CDR2 YYREEE (reference sequence). This CDR3 comprises 14 residues. CDR3 region: CASSLQGNNQPQHF. For the CDR3, the DNA is TGTGCCAGCAGCTTACAGGGGAACAATCAGCCCCAGCATTTT.